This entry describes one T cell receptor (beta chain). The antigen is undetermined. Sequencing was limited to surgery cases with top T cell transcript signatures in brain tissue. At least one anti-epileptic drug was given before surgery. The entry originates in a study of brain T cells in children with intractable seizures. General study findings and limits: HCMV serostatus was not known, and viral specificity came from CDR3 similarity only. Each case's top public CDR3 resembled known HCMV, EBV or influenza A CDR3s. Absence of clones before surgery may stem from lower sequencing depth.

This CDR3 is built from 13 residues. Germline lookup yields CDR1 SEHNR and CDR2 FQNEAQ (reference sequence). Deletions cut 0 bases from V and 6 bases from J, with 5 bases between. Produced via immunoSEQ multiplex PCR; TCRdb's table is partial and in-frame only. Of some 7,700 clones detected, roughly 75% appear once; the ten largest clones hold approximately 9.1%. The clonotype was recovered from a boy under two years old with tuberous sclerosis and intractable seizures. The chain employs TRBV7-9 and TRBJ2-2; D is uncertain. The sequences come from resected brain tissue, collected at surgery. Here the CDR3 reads CASSLAGAGELFF. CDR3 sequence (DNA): TGTGCCAGCAGCTTAGCCGGAGCCGGGGAGCTGTTTTTT.